This T cell receptor beta chain was sequenced during a study of cytomegalovirus exposure and HLA in healthy donors. About the study: Approximately 180 million T cells yielded 100 million to 130 million unique TCR beta sequences, as an earlier analysis found. General study findings and limits: In a later analysis, most CMV-associated TCR beta chains appeared HLA-restricted. A later analysis reported that several of the most significant clusters appeared to be linked to common viral pathogens, among them Epstein-Barr virus. 164 TCR beta chains were listed as cytomegalovirus-associated.

The PCR ran on 60 Vbeta and 13 Jbeta primers. Profiling relied on immunoSEQ multiplex PCR, and the TCRdb table lists in-frame clones only, not all of them. The table lists about 89,000 clones, 85% of them singletons. Of note for this clone: Its antigen is unknown.

This CDR3 region has 17 residues. Germline assignment: CDR1 SNHLY and CDR2 FYNNEI. Germline trimming cut 5 bases from V and 2 bases from J; bases unmatched to any gene: 10. The sample taken for sequencing was PBMCs. This chain joins TRBV2 and TRBJ2-1; 9 bases match TRBD2. This clonotype was obtained from a middle-aged man in good health and CMV-seropositive. The CDR3 loop is CASSSLPTSGPYNEQFF. The CDR3 bases are TGTGCCAGCAGTTCTCTACCCACTAGCGGGCCCTACAATGAGCAGTTCTTC.